The 24 T cell receptor beta chains below all came from one sample that was sequenced in a study of T-cell reconstitution after alpha-beta-depleted transplantation in children. A TCRbeta library incorporating unique molecular identifiers was prepared. MiXCR, run by TCRdb on the PCR reads, gives a single entry per CDR3 protein. This table has about 300,000 distinct CDR3 sequences, around 10% appearing once. Sequencing was performed on PBMCs, taken before TCRalphabeta/CD19-depleted stem cell transplant. Receptors were obtained from a boy under three years old with acute myeloid leukemia, due to receive a stem cell transplant.

The sample holds many counts of this clonotype. The chain carries TRBV5-1 and TRBJ2-7; 8 nucleotides match TRBD2. The CDR3 loop spans 17 amino acids. With V trimmed by 0 bases and J by 3 bases, 11 bases remained unmatched. Germline V gives CDR1 SGHRS, CDR2 YFSETQ. This chain's CDR3 is CASSLGPKQRGSYEQYF. CDR3 sequence (DNA): TGCGCCAGCAGCTTGGGACCCAAGCAGCGGGGGAGCTACGAGCAGTACTTC. The full variable domain, in which reference TRBV5-1 and TRBJ2-7 provide the parts outside the CDR3, is KAGVTQTPRYLIKTRGQQVTLSCSPISGHRSVSWYQQTPGQGLQFLFEYFSETQRNKGNFPGRFSGRQFSNSRSEMNVSTLELGDSALYLCASSLGPKQRGSYEQYFGPGTRLTVT.

The J gene is TRBJ1-3, the V gene TRBV7-9; D is uncertain. This CDR3 is built from 16 residues. Trimming took 1 base from V and 2 from J, leaving 12 bases between them. In germline, CDR1 is SEHNR, CDR2 FQNEAQ (reference sequence). In DNA, the CDR3 is TGTGCCAGCAGCTTAGAGGTGCCGTTGGCTGGAAACACCATATATTTT. Protein: CASSLEVPLAGNTIYF.

This clonotype appeared many times. The chain employs TRBV5-1 and TRBJ2-1; TRBD2 matches 10 bases. The V segment lost 0 bases and the J segment 3 bases; nucleotides outside the gene matches: 0. Germline CDR1 is SGHRS and CDR2 is YFSETQ. This CDR3 comprises 15 residues. In DNA, the CDR3 is TGCGCCAGCAGCTTGGTAGCGGGGGGCTACAATGAGCAGTTCTTC. Translation: CASSLVAGGYNEQFF.

This clonotype was seen ten or more times. This chain joins TRBV20-1 and TRBJ2-3; 8 bases map to TRBD1. CDR3 length equals 16 residues. With V trimmed by 6 bases and J by 1 base, 12 bases remained unmatched. Germline CDR1 and CDR2: DFQATT and SNEGSKA (reference sequence). The CDR3 here is CSADRPGQVGTDTQYF. The CDR3 bases are TGCAGTGCCGACCGACCGGGACAGGTGGGCACAGATACGCAGTATTTT.

This clonotype was found many times. This CDR3 is CASRPGLVAQETQYF. In DNA form, the CDR3 reads TGTGCCAGCAGGCCCGGGCTGGTTGCGCAAGAGACCCAGTACTTC. The chain uses TRBV6-1 and TRBJ2-5; D gene unclear. Germline loops: CDR1 MNHNS, CDR2 SASEGT. This CDR3 is built from 15 residues. Trimming left V 6 bases short and J 2 bases short, with 16 bases between.

This clonotype has at least ten counts. The V gene is TRBV24-1, the J gene TRBJ2-2, with 10 bases identical to TRBD2. CDR1 KGHDR and CDR2 SFDVKD come from the germline V gene. Losses at the gene ends were 3 bases for V and 5 bases for J; bases not matched to a gene: 8. This CDR3 spans 17 amino acids. CDR3 in amino acids: CATSDGNSGRSTGELFF. CDR3 nucleotides: TGTGCCACCAGTGATGGAAATAGCGGGAGGTCGACCGGGGAGCTGTTTTTT.

CDR3 coding DNA: TGCGCCAGCAGCCAAGCCTCCGGGACAGGGGGACATGAGCAGTTCTTC. It encodes CASSQASGTGGHEQFF. The genes are TRBV4-3 and TRBJ2-1, with TRBD1 matching over 11 bases. Trimming removed 1 base from V and 8 bases from J; junction bases left unmatched: 7. CDR1 is LGHNA, CDR2 YSLEER, per germline. This CDR3 comprises 16 residues.

This clonotype has a count of ten or more. The chain recombines TRBV25-1 with TRBJ2-5; D might be TRBD1 or TRBD2, each matching 5 bases. The CDR3 spans 13 residues. Germline V gene lookup returns CDR1 MGHDK and CDR2 SYGVNS. V gave up 4 bases and J gave up 9 bases, with 15 bases separating them. The CDR3 bases are TGTGCCAGCAGTGTACGGGGCCTTATTCCCCAGTACTTC. It specifies CASSVRGLIPQYF.

This clonotype has ten or more counts. The chain carries TRBV7-6 and TRBJ2-1; D is ambiguous. CDR1 and CDR2 (germline): SGHVS, FNYEAQ. CDR3 length: 15 amino acids. Trimming cost V 1 base and J 5 bases, with 12 bases left between them. CDR3 residues: CASSLVEQRNNEQFF. The CDR3 DNA reads as TGTGCCAGCAGCTTAGTAGAACAGAGGAACAATGAGCAGTTCTTC.

The table lists this clonotype with many counts. The chain carries TRBV20-1 and TRBJ1-2; 7 bases map to TRBD1. This CDR3 region has 14 residues. CDR1 and CDR2 from the germline V gene are DFQATT and SNEGSKA (reference sequence). Germline trimming cut 4 bases from V and 1 base from J; bases unmatched to any gene: 6. The DNA for the CDR3 is TGCAGTGCTACAGACAGGGCCCTTAACTATGGCTACACCTTC. It encodes CSATDRALNYGYTF.

Many counts were recorded for this clonotype. The CDR3 protein is CASSQTSGGETQYF. DNA of the CDR3: TGTGCCAGCAGCCAGACTAGCGGGGGGGAGACCCAGTACTTC. The V gene is TRBV3-1, the J gene TRBJ2-5; 13 nucleotides align to TRBD2. Germline lookup yields CDR1 LGHDT and CDR2 YNNKEL (reference sequence). The CDR3 loop spans 14 amino acids. V gave up 3 bases and J gave up 5 bases; unmatched junction bases: 0.

Note on this clonotype: The junction shows a germline mismatch at one end, possibly a read error. The genes are TRBV3-1 and TRBJ2-7; 15 bases fit TRBD2. Germline loops: CDR1 LGHDT, CDR2 YNNKEL (reference sequence). This CDR3 has 18 amino acids. The CDR3 DNA sequence: TGTGCCTGCAGCCCCTTCCCGCCGGGACTAGCGGGAGGAGGCGAGCAGTACTTC. Encoded protein: CACSPFPPGLAGGGEQYF.

This clonotype was picked up many times. The chain links TRBV10-3 to TRBJ2-4; D might be TRBD1 (5 bases). Looked up from germline, CDR1 is ENHRY and CDR2 is SYGVKD. The V end lost 0 bases, the J end lost 9 bases, and 12 bases lay between the germline ends. The length of the CDR3 is 14 residues. In DNA form, the CDR3 reads TGTGCCATCAGTGAGTCAGATAGGGGTGGCATTCAGTACTTC. Amino acid sequence: CAISESDRGGIQYF.

This clonotype was seen many times. The rearrangement links TRBV20-1 to TRBJ2-5, with 9 bases identical to TRBD1. V lost 1 base to trimming and J lost 0 bases; unmatched junction nucleotides: 15. CDR1 DFQATT and CDR2 SNEGSKA come from the germline V gene (reference sequence). This CDR3 region has 19 residues. CDR3 sequence reads: CSARGNPGQGWVNQETQYF. The CDR3 bases are TGCAGTGCTAGAGGCAACCCGGGACAGGGATGGGTAAACCAAGAGACCCAGTACTTC.

This clonotype was seen only a few times. The genes are TRBV6-5 and TRBJ1-1; no clear D gene. Trimming cost V 0 bases and J 11 bases, with 10 bases left between them. The V gene's germline CDR1 is MNHEY and CDR2 SVGAGI. This CDR3 comprises 12 residues. In nucleotides, the CDR3 is TGTGCCAGCAGTTACTCTCTACGGGATGCTTTCTTT. Residues: CASSYSLRDAFF.

This clonotype appeared many times. The V call is TRBV6-2 or TRBV6-3, the J call TRBJ2-3, with 7 bases that match TRBD2. Per germline, CDR1 MNHEY and CDR2 SVGEGT. The CDR3 is 17 amino acids. Trimming took 2 bases from V and 3 from J; bases not matched to a gene: 11. The CDR3: CASSYPPALAKTDTQYF. The CDR3 DNA reads as TGTGCCAGCAGTTACCCTCCGGCACTAGCGAAGACAGATACGCAGTATTTT.

This clonotype was observed at least ten times. The rearrangement uses TRBV20-1 and TRBJ1-6, with TRBD1 as a possible D gene (5 bases). The germline gives CDR1 DFQATT, CDR2 SNEGSKA (reference sequence). There are 13 residues in the CDR3. With 2 bases removed from V and 4 bases from J, the gap between germline ends came to 6 bases. The CDR3 region is CSARRGYNSPLHF. In nucleotides, the CDR3 is TGCAGTGCTAGAAGGGGTTATAATTCACCCCTCCACTTT.

This clonotype showed up many times. This chain joins TRBV29-1 and TRBJ2-3, with TRBD1 identical over 7 bases. There are 15 residues in the CDR3. Per the germline V gene, CDR1 is SQVTM and CDR2 is ANQGSEA. V was pared by 3 bases and J by 6 bases, with 12 bases of the junction left unmatched. CDR3 sequence (DNA): TGCAGCGTTGAGGGGACCGACAGGGAATGGGATACGCAGTATTTT. It yields the protein CSVEGTDREWDTQYF.

This clonotype was detected many times. The rearrangement uses TRBV5-1 and TRBJ2-7; tentatively, D is TRBD2 (5 bases). The ends were cut back, 4 bases at V and 3 bases at J, with 14 bases in the middle. The CDR3 sequence is 14 residues long. Germline values: CDR1 SGHRS, CDR2 YFSETQ. The DNA for the CDR3 is TGCGCCAGCAGCATACAACGGGGTCTCTACGAGCAGTACTTC. It specifies CASSIQRGLYEQYF.

The chain carries TRBV9 and TRBJ1-1; D unclear. The length of the CDR3 is 14 residues. CDR1 is SGDLS, CDR2 YYNGEE, per germline. Trimming pared 0 bases from V and 1 base from J, leaving 7 bases between. The DNA for the CDR3 is TGTGCCAGCAGCGTAGCTCCCGGGAACACTGAAGCTTTCTTT. Translating gives CASSVAPGNTEAFF.

This clonotype has just a few counts. The chain joins TRBV7-3 to TRBJ2-7; 14 nucleotides align to TRBD2. Per the germline V gene, CDR1 is SGHTA and CDR2 is FQGTGA. Trimming took 5 bases from V and 5 from J; bases not matched to a gene: 5. The length of the CDR3 is 15 residues. CDR3 sequence (DNA): TGTGCCAGCAGCCAGGGACTAGCGGGAGTCAACGAGCAGTACTTC. Amino acid sequence: CASSQGLAGVNEQYF.

The sample holds many counts of this clonotype. This chain connects TRBV5-1 to TRBJ2-5; D is undetermined. Germline CDR1 SGHRS, CDR2 YFSETQ. The CDR3 runs to 14 residues. V was pared by 1 base and J by 4 bases, with 11 bases between. CDR3: CASSLFTVRETQYF. The CDR3 coding sequence is TGCGCCAGCAGCTTGTTCACGGTTCGAGAGACCCAGTACTTC.

This clonotype appeared many times. The rearrangement uses TRBV6-4 and TRBJ2-2; D may be TRBD1 (6 bases). The CDR3 is 13 amino acids. V was clipped by 4 bases and J by 3 bases, with 6 bases between them. Germline V gene lookup returns CDR1 MRHNA and CDR2 SNTAGT. The DNA of the CDR3 is TGTGCCAGCAGTGCAGGGGACACCGGGGAGCTGTTTTTT. This sequence encodes CASSAGDTGELFF.

This clonotype was counted ten times or more. The chain uses TRBV14 and TRBJ2-1; the match to TRBD1 covers 8 bases. Germline CDR1 and CDR2: SGHDN and FVKESK. The length of the CDR3 is 13 residues. V lost 5 bases, J lost 6 bases, and 3 bases stayed unmatched. The CDR3 loop reads CASSGQGPNEQFF. The CDR3 bases are TGTGCCAGCAGCGGACAGGGACCCAATGAGCAGTTCTTC.